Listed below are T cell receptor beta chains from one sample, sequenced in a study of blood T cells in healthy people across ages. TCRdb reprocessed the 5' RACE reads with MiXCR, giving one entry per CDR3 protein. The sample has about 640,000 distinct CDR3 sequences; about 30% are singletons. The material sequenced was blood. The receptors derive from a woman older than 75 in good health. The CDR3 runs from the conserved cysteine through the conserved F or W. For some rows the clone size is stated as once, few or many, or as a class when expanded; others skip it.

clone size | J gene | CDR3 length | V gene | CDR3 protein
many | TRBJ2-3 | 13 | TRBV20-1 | CSARYGGADTQYF
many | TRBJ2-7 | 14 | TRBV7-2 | CASSPSPPGPEQYF
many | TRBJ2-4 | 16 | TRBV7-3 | CASSLGQPGIKNIQYF
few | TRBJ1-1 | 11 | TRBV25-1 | CASISNTEAFF
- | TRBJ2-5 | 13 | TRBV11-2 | CASSLGDYNEQYF
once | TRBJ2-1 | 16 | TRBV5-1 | CASSWTTGTGHNEQFF
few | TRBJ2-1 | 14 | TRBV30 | CAWSTGGARGEQFF
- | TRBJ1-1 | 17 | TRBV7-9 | CASSLGGTGRVNTEAFF
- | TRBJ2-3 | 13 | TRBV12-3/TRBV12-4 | CASRLAGRNTQYF
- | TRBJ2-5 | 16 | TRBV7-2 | CASSPTWLAAKETQYF
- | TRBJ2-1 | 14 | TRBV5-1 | CASSLAQGTNEQFF
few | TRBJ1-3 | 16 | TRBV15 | CATSSRPGVSGNTIYF
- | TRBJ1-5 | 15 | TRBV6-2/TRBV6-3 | CASSTGQTQNQPQHF
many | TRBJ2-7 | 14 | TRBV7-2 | CASSLAGLFYEQYF
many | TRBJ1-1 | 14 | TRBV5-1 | CASSQRGSDTEAFF
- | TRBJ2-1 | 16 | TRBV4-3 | CASSQATTLSLNEQFF
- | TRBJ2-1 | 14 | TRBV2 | CASILLAVTNEQFF
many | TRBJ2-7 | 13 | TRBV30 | CAWSLGVVYEQYF
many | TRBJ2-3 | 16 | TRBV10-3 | CAISRGGDRSTDTQYF
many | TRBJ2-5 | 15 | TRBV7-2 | CASSLQGAPRETQYF
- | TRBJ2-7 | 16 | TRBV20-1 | CSASPAQQGSSYEQYF
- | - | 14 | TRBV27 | CASSDWTKIYEQYF
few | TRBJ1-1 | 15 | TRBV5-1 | CASQNEGAGNTEAFF